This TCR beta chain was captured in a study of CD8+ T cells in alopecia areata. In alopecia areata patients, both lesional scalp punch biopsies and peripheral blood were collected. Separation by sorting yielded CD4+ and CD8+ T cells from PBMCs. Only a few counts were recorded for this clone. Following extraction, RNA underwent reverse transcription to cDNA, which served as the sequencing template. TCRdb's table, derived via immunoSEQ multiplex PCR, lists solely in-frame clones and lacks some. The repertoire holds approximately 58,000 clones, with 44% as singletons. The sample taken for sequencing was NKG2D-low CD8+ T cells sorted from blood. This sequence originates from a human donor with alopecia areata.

The CDR3 reads CSVENHYGYTF. The DNA for the CDR3 is TGCAGCGTTGAAAATCATTATGGCTACACCTTC. The chain carries TRBV29-1 and TRBJ1-2; D gene unclear. Looked up from germline, CDR1 is SQVTM and CDR2 is ANQGSEA. The CDR3 is 11 residues long. Trimming left V 2 bases short and J 5 bases short, with 6 bases between.